This record covers a single T cell receptor beta chain. These data belong to a study of PD-L1 blockade in urothelial cancer. Using immunoSEQ multiplex PCR, the repertoire was profiled, and TCRdb retains in-frame clones only, with some absent. The table lists approximately 46,000 clones, 70% to 90% of them singletons. V dropped 3 bases and J dropped 0 bases, with 12 bases sitting between them. The CDR3 spans 16 residues. Germline loops: CDR1 SGHRS, CDR2 YFSETQ. Sequenced material: PBMCs, taken around atezolizumab (anti-PD-L1) treatment. This sequence originates from a man in his sixties with urothelial cancer. The V and J genes are TRBV5-1 and TRBJ2-2; a possible D gene is TRBD1 (6 bases). The CDR3 DNA reads as TGCGCCAGCAGCTACGGACAGACCGCGAACACCGGGGAGCTGTTTTTT. It is translated as CASSYGQTANTGELFF.